This is a list of T cell receptor beta chains from one sample in a study of graft-versus-host responses after intestinal transplantation. Profiled with immunoSEQ multiplex PCR; TCRdb holds only in-frame clones, not every one. The data show 100,000 to 130,000 clones, roughly 90% seen once. No antigen has been assigned to these receptors. The starting material was unstimulated CD4+ T cells sorted from spleen or lymph node cells, obtained before transplant. These receptors originate from a human donor who was the organ donor for an intestinal transplant. Both conserved end residues are part of each CDR3. A D gene is named only where the DNA matches it firmly. Size tells how often a clone was seen (once, few, many) or the class of an expanded clone, and some rows leave it out.

clone size	V gene	J gene	D gene	CDR3 DNA	CDR3 protein
-	TRBV7-2	TRBJ1-6	TRBD1	TGTGCCAGCAGCGTAGTCGGCGGGACAGCGAATTCACCCCTCCACTTT	CASSVVGGTANSPLHF
-	TRBV2	TRBJ2-7	-	TGTGCCAGCAAGGAGACCCACGAGACCTACGAGCAGTACTTC	CASKETHETYEQYF
-	TRBV9	TRBJ2-2	-	TGTGCCAGCAGCGAGGGTGGGACACTTTTTACCGGGGAGCTGTTTTTT	CASSEGGTLFTGELFF
-	TRBV11-2	TRBJ2-7	-	TGTGCCAGCAGCTTAGTCCCTACAGGGCTCTCCTACGAGCAGTACTTC	CASSLVPTGLSYEQYF
once	TRBV2	TRBJ1-2	-	TGTGCCAGCAGGGTAACAGCTAACTATGGCTACACCTTC	CASRVTANYGYTF
-	TRBV19	TRBJ1-5	TRBD1	TGTGCCAGTAGTAAGACAGGGGGTCTCTACAATCAGCCCCAGCATTTT	CASSKTGGLYNQPQHF
-	TRBV5-1	TRBJ2-2	-	TGCGCCAGCAGCCGAGGACAGACCTACACCGGGGAGCTGTTTTTT	CASSRGQTYTGELFF
-	TRBV5-1	TRBJ1-2	-	TGCGCCAGCAGCTTGGACGGGGGGAAATATGGCTACACCTTC	CASSLDGGKYGYTF
-	TRBV9	TRBJ2-1	TRBD2	TGTGCCAGCAGCGCCCAAGGGGGGAAGCGGGGGAGCTACAATGAGCAGTTCTTC	CASSAQGGKRGSYNEQFF
-	TRBV7-2	TRBJ2-1	TRBD2	TGTGCCAGCAGCCCCTTAGCGGGAGGGGGTAACAATGAGCAGTTCTTC	CASSPLAGGGNNEQFF
-	TRBV25-1	TRBJ2-2	-	TGTGCCAGCAGTGAGGGGGCGCGATACACCGGGGAGCTGTTTTTT	CASSEGARYTGELFF
-	TRBV7-2	TRBJ1-3	-	TGTGCCAGCAGCTTAGGGGGGCAGAGCTCTGGAAACACCATATATTTT	CASSLGGQSSGNTIYF
-	TRBV10-2	TRBJ1-1	-	TGCGCCAGCAGTCCCCCCAGGTTGAACACTGAAGCTTTCTTT	CASSPPRLNTEAFF
once	TRBV5-1	TRBJ2-7	-	TGCGCCAGCAGTCGGGACGGAGGATTCTACGAGCAGTACTTC	CASSRDGGFYEQYF
-	TRBV6-4	TRBJ2-6	-	TGTGCCAGCAGTAGTTCGGACGCTGGGGCCAACGTCCTGACTTTC	CASSSSDAGANVLTF
-	TRBV9	TRBJ1-1	-	TGTGCCAGCAGCGTACAGGGAAACCTGCCTGAAGCTTTCTTT	CASSVQGNLPEAFF
-	TRBV6-1	TRBJ1-1	-	TGTGCCAGCACAAACCCAGGGGCGACTGAAGCTTTCTTT	CASTNPGATEAFF
-	TRBV18	TRBJ2-7	TRBD2	TGTGCCAGCTCCGAGCTCCTAGCGGGGTCCTACGAGCAGTACTTC	CASSELLAGSYEQYF
few	TRBV2	TRBJ1-3	-	TGTGCCAGCATGGGCACTCATGGAAACACCATATATTTT	CASMGTHGNTIYF
-	TRBV5-5	TRBJ1-1	TRBD1	TGTGCCAGCAGCTTAAAGACAGGGCCCACTGAAGCTTTCTTT	CASSLKTGPTEAFF
few	TRBV5-4	TRBJ1-3	-	TGTGCCAGCAGCTTGGATGACTCTGGAAACACCATATATTTT	CASSLDDSGNTIYF
-	TRBV30	TRBJ1-2	TRBD1	TGTGCCTGGACCCACTCCCGAACAGGGGACTATGGCTACACCTTC	CAWTHSRTGDYGYTF
-	TRBV11-3	TRBJ2-2	-	TGTGCCAGCAGCCCTCCTTACCGACAGACGAACACCGGGGAGCTGTTTTTT	CASSPPYRQTNTGELFF
-	TRBV5-1	TRBJ2-1	-	TGCGCCAGCAGCTTATACAATGAGCAGTTCTTC	CASSLYNEQFF
-	TRBV5-4	TRBJ1-2	TRBD1	TGTGCCAGCAGCTTGGGAGGACAGGGGAGTCCCTATGGCTACACCTTC	CASSLGGQGSPYGYTF
-	TRBV6-6	TRBJ2-7	-	TGTGCCAGCTGTCAGTATGGCGAGCAGTACTTC	CASCQYGEQYF
-	TRBV7-6	TRBJ2-2	-	TGTGCCAGCAGCTTCTCGGGACAGAACACCGGGGAGCTGTTTTTT	CASSFSGQNTGELFF
-	TRBV11-1	TRBJ2-1	-	TGTGCCAGCAGCTTGGGCGCGAACAATGAGCAGTTCTTC	CASSLGANNEQFF
-	TRBV19	TRBJ2-3	-	TGTGCCAGTAGTATCGGGAGCACGGGAACAGATACGCAGTATTTT	CASSIGSTGTDTQYF
-	TRBV6-8	TRBJ1-4	TRBD1	TGTGCCAGCAGCCCCGGACAGGGGGGGAATGAAAAACTGTTTTTT	CASSPGQGGNEKLFF
-	TRBV7-9	TRBJ1-1	-	TGTGCCAGCACCTTTCAGGACGGGAACACTGAAGCTTTCTTT	CASTFQDGNTEAFF
-	TRBV27	TRBJ2-7	-	TGTGCCAGCAGGCGCAGGGACCTGTGGGAGCAGTACTTC	CASRRRDLWEQYF
-	TRBV19	TRBJ1-2	TRBD1	TGTGCCAGTAGTATGGGGGACAGGGGGCTCGATGGCTACACCTTC	CASSMGDRGLDGYTF
-	TRBV29-1	TRBJ1-5	TRBD1	TGCAGCGCAACGACAGGGAATCAGCCCCAGCATTTT	CSATTGNQPQHF
-	TRBV5-5	TRBJ2-3	-	TGTGCCAGCAGCTACACAGATACGCAGTATTTT	CASSYTDTQYF
-	TRBV7-2	TRBJ2-2	-	TGTGCCAGCAGCTTAGGACTAGCGAACACCGGGGAGCTGTTTTTT	CASSLGLANTGELFF
-	TRBV11-2	TRBJ2-3	TRBD2	TGTGCCAGCAGCAGGGGCTCCAGCGGGAGGAGGATAGATACGCAGTATTTT	CASSRGSSGRRIDTQYF
once	TRBV7-3	TRBJ1-1	TRBD1	TGTGCCAGCAGCTTTGACAGGGACACTGAAGCTTTCTTT	CASSFDRDTEAFF
-	TRBV6-1	TRBJ2-2	-	TGTGCCAGCAGGAGCGGCGGGACAGTAGCCGGGGAGCTGTTTTTT	CASRSGGTVAGELFF
-	TRBV28	TRBJ1-1	-	TGTGCCAGCAGTCCAAACGGACGGGCGGGTGAAGCTTTCTTT	CASSPNGRAGEAFF
-	TRBV5-6	TRBJ2-3	TRBD2	TGTGCCAGCAGCCCTCGGGCGGGAGCGGTAGATACGCAGTATTTT	CASSPRAGAVDTQYF
-	TRBV11-2	TRBJ1-5	-	TGTGCCAGCAGCTTACAAGGGGGCAATCAGCCCCAGCATTTT	CASSLQGGNQPQHF
once	TRBV11-2	TRBJ2-1	-	TGTGCCAGCAGCTTAGCGGCAGGACCTCCTTACAATGAGCAGTTCTTC	CASSLAAGPPYNEQFF
-	TRBV2	TRBJ2-1	-	TGTGCCAGCAGGCCAGACTCCTACAATGAGCAGTTCTTC	CASRPDSYNEQFF
-	TRBV29-1	TRBJ2-7	-	TGCAGCGTTGGGGGCGTCTACGAGCAGTACTTC	CSVGGVYEQYF
-	TRBV5-1	TRBJ1-5	-	TGCGCCAGCAGCTTGGACGGGATGAACAATCAGCCCCAGCATTTT	CASSLDGMNNQPQHF
once	TRBV18	TRBJ2-3	-	TGTGCCAGCTCACCAACTCAAAGACGGGGGACGGATACGCAGTATTTT	CASSPTQRRGTDTQYF
-	TRBV5-5	TRBJ2-7	-	TGTGCCAGCAGCTTAAGACTAGACTACGAGCAGTACTTC	CASSLRLDYEQYF
once	TRBV7-4	TRBJ2-7	TRBD2	TGTGCCAGCAGCTTAGCGTATAGCGGGGGAAGCTACGAGCAGTACTTC	CASSLAYSGGSYEQYF
-	TRBV10-3	TRBJ1-1	-	TGTGCCATCAGTGAGAGGGCAGACCTGAACACTGAAGCTTTCTTT	CAISERADLNTEAFF
-	TRBV10-3	TRBJ1-4	-	TGTGCCATCAGTGCAGTCGGGGGCGCTGAAAAACTGTTTTTT	CAISAVGGAEKLFF
-	TRBV5-1	TRBJ2-2	TRBD2	TGCGCCAGCAGCTTCAGCGGGAGGACAAACACCGGGGAGCTGTTTTTT	CASSFSGRTNTGELFF
once	TRBV6-5	TRBJ2-7	-	TGTGCCAGCAGTGTACAATACGAGCAGTACTTC	CASSVQYEQYF
-	TRBV6-6	TRBJ1-4	-	TGTGCCAGCAGGGCCCTGGGGGAGGGTGAAAAACTGTTTTTT	CASRALGEGEKLFF
-	TRBV19	TRBJ2-1	TRBD1	TGTGCCAGTAGTCCGCGACAGGGGAGCTCCTACAATGAGCAGTTCTTC	CASSPRQGSSYNEQFF